The 20 T cell receptor beta chains in this list originate from one sample, sequenced in a study of blood T cell repertoires in COVID-19. Libraries were prepared by immunoSEQ multiplex PCR; TCRdb keeps only in-frame clonotypes and omits some of them. This table holds approximately 72,000 clones, about nine tenths found once. Sequencing used peripheral blood. The receptor source for this set is a woman between 55 and 75 years old with acute or convalescent COVID-19.

The chain recombines TRBV2 with TRBJ1-5; D might be TRBD1 (6 bases). The CDR3 is 14 amino acids. Per germline, CDR1 SNHLY and CDR2 FYNNEI. V shed 5 bases and J shed 4 bases, with 12 bases lying between them. In DNA form, the CDR3 reads TGTGCCAGCAGTCTTGACAGGCAAAATCAGCCCCAGCATTTT. It translates to CASSLDRQNQPQHF.

The sample holds one count of this clone. This chain joins TRBV6-6 and TRBJ1-4; possibly TRBD1 for D (6 bases). Germline assignment: CDR1 MNHNY and CDR2 SVGAGI (reference sequence). The CDR3 spans 14 residues. The ends were cut back, 1 base at V and 8 bases at J, with 11 bases in the middle. In DNA, the CDR3 is TGTGCCAGCAGTTACTGGGGGCAAGGGGAAAAACTGTTTTTT. It translates to CASSYWGQGEKLFF.

The chain combines TRBV5-4 with TRBJ2-5, with D perhaps matching TRBD1 (5 bases). V was trimmed by 4 bases and J by 4 bases, leaving 20 bases between them. Germline CDR1 is SGHNT and CDR2 is YYREEE (reference sequence). The CDR3 totals 16 residues. CDR3 sequence reads: CASSHGEGAWPETQYF. CDR3 sequence (DNA): TGTGCCAGCAGCCACGGAGAAGGGGCTTGGCCAGAGACCCAGTACTTC.

This chain uses TRBV3-1 (or the pseudogene TRBV3-2) with TRBJ1-5, with D perhaps TRBD1 (5 bases). The V end lost 1 base, the J end lost 0 bases, and 7 bases lay between the germline ends. The length of the CDR3 is 15 residues. Germline CDR1 reads LGHDT; CDR2 reads YNNKEL (reference sequence). The CDR3 bases are TGTGCCAGCAGCCAAGGCGGGGCTAGCAATCAGCCCCAGCATTTT. Translated: CASSQGGASNQPQHF.

The chain employs TRBV4-2 and TRBJ1-2; the D gene is possibly TRBD1 (5 bases). Germline V gene sequence: CDR1 LGHNA, CDR2 YNFKEQ. Trimming took 4 bases from V and 5 from J, leaving 20 bases between them. This CDR3 is 16 amino acids long. The CDR3 reads CASSPNAGKLSYGYTF. The DNA of the CDR3 is TGTGCCAGCAGCCCGAATGCAGGGAAGTTAAGTTATGGCTACACCTTC.

The gene calls are TRBV6-6 and TRBJ2-7, with a tentative D call TRBD1 (6 bases). Germline CDR1 reads MNHNY; CDR2 reads SVGAGI (reference sequence). The germline V and J ends were trimmed by 6 bases and 7 bases, with 7 bases remaining between them. There are 10 residues in the CDR3. DNA of the CDR3: TGTGCCAGCAGGAGGGGGGAGCAGTACTTC. This codes for CASRRGEQYF.

This sequence joins TRBV19 and TRBJ1-2; D is ambiguous. This CDR3 contains 12 residues. Trimming stripped 1 base from V and 8 bases from J, with 8 bases between. Per germline, CDR1 LNHDA and CDR2 SQIVND (reference sequence). CDR3 DNA: TGTGCCAGTAGTATAGCCAACAACGGCTACACCTTC. Translated, it gives CASSIANNGYTF.

The V gene is TRBV4-1, the J gene TRBJ1-1, with a tentative D call TRBD1 (6 bases). V was pared by 1 base and J by 0 bases, with 12 bases between. The CDR3 is 16 residues long. Germline CDR1 is MGHRA and CDR2 is YSYEKL. As DNA, the CDR3 is TGCGCCAGCAGCCAAGGGACAGCCGGTATGAACACTGAAGCTTTCTTT. It yields the protein CASSQGTAGMNTEAFF.

The chain uses TRBV10-3 and TRBJ2-3, with a possible D match to TRBD1 (6 bases). Trimming cost V 2 bases and J 0 bases, with 6 bases left between them. The germline V gene has CDR1 ENHRY and CDR2 SYGVKD. The CDR3 is 14 residues long. The CDR3: CAISEGQSTDTQYF. The DNA for the CDR3 is TGTGCCATCAGTGAGGGACAGAGCACAGATACGCAGTATTTT.

V usage is TRBV19 and J usage is TRBJ1-2; D may be TRBD1 (5 bases). Deletions cut 5 bases from V and 4 bases from J, with 20 bases between. The germline V gene encodes CDR1 LNHDA and CDR2 SQIVND (reference sequence). The CDR3 contains 16 residues. CDR3 nucleotide sequence: TGTGCCAGTAGTCCCGGTTTTGTGGGACTGATCTATGGCTACACCTTC. Its translation is CASSPGFVGLIYGYTF.

The chain links TRBV12-5 to TRBJ1-5; TRBD1 matches at 7 bases. Trimming removed 0 bases from V and 8 bases from J; junction bases left unmatched: 13. CDR3 length equals 17 residues. Looked up from germline, CDR1 is LGHNT and CDR2 is FRNRAP. The CDR3: CASGLVLGQATGEPQHF. CDR3 in DNA: TGTGCTAGTGGTTTGGTGCTCGGACAGGCCACGGGGGAGCCCCAGCATTTT.

The V and J genes are TRBV7-9 and TRBJ2-3; no clear D. Germline V CDR1 and CDR2: SEHNR, FQNEAQ (reference sequence). V gave up 5 bases and J gave up 4 bases, with 10 bases separating them. The CDR3 covers 13 residues. CDR3 nucleotides: TGTGCCAGCAGCAAGCAAGCCTCAGATACGCAGTATTTT. Translated: CASSKQASDTQYF.

The chain has TRBV5-8 and TRBJ2-3; D unresolved. This CDR3 has 16 amino acids. Trimming removed 0 bases from V and 4 bases from J, with 15 bases in between. Germline V gene data show CDR1 as SGHTS and CDR2 as YDEGEE. The CDR3 here is CASSLVRLRSADTQYF. CDR3 DNA: TGTGCCAGCAGCTTGGTGAGACTCCGGTCGGCAGATACGCAGTATTTT.

This chain links TRBV19 with TRBJ2-5; TRBD1 matches at 9 bases. This CDR3 is 15 amino acids long. The V gene's germline CDR1 is LNHDA and CDR2 SQIVND (reference sequence). With 5 bases clipped from V and 2 bases from J, the junction kept 6 bases outside the gene matches. CDR3 sequence reads: CASSDTGGGQETQYF. The CDR3 DNA reads as TGTGCCAGTAGTGACACAGGGGGCGGACAAGAGACCCAGTACTTC.

The V gene is TRBV7-2, the J gene TRBJ2-2; no definite D call. V lost 5 bases and J lost 7, with 14 bases in between. From germline, CDR1 is SGHTA and CDR2 FQGNSA. This CDR3 is 14 amino acids long. This CDR3 reads CASSPQTGDGELFF. CDR3 bases: TGTGCCAGCAGCCCCCAGACTGGAGACGGGGAGCTGTTTTTT.

The chain employs TRBV5-1 and TRBJ2-5, with 12 bases aligning to TRBD2. This CDR3 has 17 residues. V lost 7 bases, J lost 2 bases, and 12 bases stayed unmatched. Germline V CDR1 and CDR2: SGHRS, YFSETQ. The CDR3 DNA is TGCGCCAGCGGAAACCCTGGACTAGCGGGGTCACAAGAGACCCAGTACTTC. It yields the protein CASGNPGLAGSQETQYF.

This chain links TRBV27 with TRBJ1-2, with D possibly TRBD1 on 5 matching bases. CDR1 is MNHEY, CDR2 SMNVEV, per germline (reference sequence). The length of the CDR3 is 11 residues. The germline V and J ends were trimmed by 4 bases and 11 bases, with 11 bases remaining between them. The CDR3: CASSWGREYTF. CDR3 nucleotide sequence: TGTGCCAGCAGTTGGGGACGGGAGTACACCTTC.

The J gene is TRBJ1-5, the V gene TRBV19; perhaps TRBD1 as D (5 bases). The germline V and J ends were trimmed by 7 bases and 2 bases, with 9 bases remaining between them. Germline V lookup: CDR1 LNHDA, CDR2 SQIVND (reference sequence). CDR3 length equals 13 residues. The CDR3 sequence is CASKGEGNQPQHF. The CDR3 DNA is TGTGCCAGTAAAGGGGAGGGCAATCAGCCCCAGCATTTT.

In its sample, this clone was seen once. The genes are TRBV4-1 and TRBJ2-1; 12 positions match TRBD2. The J segment lost 10 bases and the V segment lost 5 bases, leaving 12 bases of the junction unmatched. CDR3 length equals 16 residues. Looked up from germline, CDR1 is MGHRA and CDR2 is YSYEKL. As DNA, the CDR3 is TGCGCCAGCAGCGGCCCTAGCGGGGGGGCTCTAAGCGAGCAGTTCTTC. Protein: CASSGPSGGALSEQFF.

This sequence joins TRBV2 and TRBJ2-1, with D maybe TRBD2 (5 bases). Germline-derived CDR1 and CDR2 are SNHLY and FYNNEI. V gave up 4 bases and J gave up 5 bases, with 15 bases separating them. The CDR3 covers 15 residues. The CDR3 region is CASSGGAFTNNEQFF. The CDR3 DNA is TGTGCCAGCAGTGGGGGAGCGTTTACCAACAATGAGCAGTTCTTC.